This passage covers 28 T cell receptor beta chains from one sample sequenced in a study of blood T cells in healthy people across ages. Primers used in a second PCR of about 7 to 12 cycles were a sample-barcoded 5' primer and a J-beta primer mix. TCRdb reprocessed the 5' RACE reads with MiXCR, giving one entry per CDR3 protein. The table lists 650,000 to 900,000 distinct CDR3 sequences, 62% of them singletons. The sample taken for sequencing was blood. Receptors were obtained from a man aged 25 to 40 in good health.

This clonotype turned up a few times. The chain carries TRBV12-3 or TRBV12-4 and TRBJ1-2; D gene uncertain. Deletions cut 5 bases from V and 4 bases from J, with 14 bases between. The CDR3 is 14 residues long. CDR3 protein: CASSMQQLGYGYTF. For the CDR3, the DNA is TGTGCCAGCAGTATGCAACAGCTTGGCTATGGCTACACCTTC.

This clonotype came up a few times. This sequence joins TRBV25-1 and TRBJ2-1; 10 bases fit TRBD2. After removal of 3 bases from V and 3 bases from J, the junction contained 8 bases not matched to a gene. The germline V gene encodes CDR1 MGHDK and CDR2 SYGVNS. This CDR3 is 17 amino acids long. CDR3 bases: TGTGCCAGCAGTGACCTCCTAGCGGGGGCCTTCTACAATGAGCAGTTCTTC. Amino acid sequence: CASSDLLAGAFYNEQFF.

The DNA for the CDR3 is TGCGCCAGCGGCCAGGGGGGCGAGCAGTACTTC. Its protein is CASGQGGEQYF. The chain joins TRBV5-1 to TRBJ2-7; maybe TRBD1 (7 bases). V was pared by 7 bases and J by 6 bases, with 11 bases between. The CDR3 extends over 11 amino acids. The germline V gene encodes CDR1 SGHRS and CDR2 YFSETQ.

V is TRBV20-1 and J is TRBJ2-7; D unresolved. Germline CDR1 is DFQATT and CDR2 is SNEGSKA (reference sequence). V lost 5 bases and J 2 bases, leaving 16 bases between the germline ends. This CDR3 has 14 amino acids. The CDR3 here is CSAPRWRLPYEQYF. CDR3 nucleotide sequence: TGCAGTGCTCCCCGGTGGCGGTTACCCTACGAGCAGTACTTC.

This chain links TRBV25-1 with TRBJ2-7; 8 nucleotides agree with TRBD1. The germline CDR1 and CDR2 sequences are MGHDK and SYGVNS. The length of the CDR3 is 15 residues. J lost 5 bases, V lost 3 bases, and 9 bases had no gene match. The CDR3 sequence is CASSEETGVLHEQYF. CDR3 coding DNA: TGTGCCAGCAGTGAGGAGACAGGGGTATTACACGAGCAGTACTTC.

CDR3 residues: CSTGAPNYGYTF. The CDR3 nucleotides read TGCAGTACAGGGGCCCCTAACTATGGCTACACCTTC. This rearrangement joins TRBV29-1 to TRBJ1-2, with 7 bases fitting TRBD1. The CDR3 loop spans 12 amino acids. Germline V gene sequence: CDR1 SQVTM, CDR2 ANQGSEA.

The V gene is TRBV6-2 or TRBV6-3, the J gene TRBJ2-1; D remains ambiguous. This CDR3 region has 12 residues. V was pared by 6 bases and J by 9 bases, with 12 bases between. The germline gives CDR1 MNHEY, CDR2 SVGEGT. The CDR3 DNA follows: TGTGCCAGCAGCAGTAGTCTTTTTGAGCAGTTCTTC. Protein product: CASSSSLFEQFF.

V usage is TRBV7-9 and J usage is TRBJ2-7; TRBD1 aligns across 9 bases. The CDR3 runs to 13 residues. V lost 5 bases, J lost 5 bases, and 4 bases stayed unmatched. CDR1 SEHNR and CDR2 FQNEAQ come from the germline V gene (reference sequence). CDR3 in DNA: TGTGCCAGCAGCCGGACAGGGGTCCACGAGCAGTACTTC. This sequence encodes CASSRTGVHEQYF.

Only a few counts were recorded for this clonotype. The V call is TRBV20-1, the J call TRBJ2-5; 7 bases map to TRBD1. The J call is doubtful: the DNA matches TRBJ2-7 better. Germline-derived CDR1 and CDR2 are DFQATT and SNEGSKA (reference sequence). The CDR3 totals 11 residues. CDR3 loop: CSAPTGNEQYF. In DNA, the CDR3 is TGCAGTGCCCCGACAGGGAACGAGCAGTACTTC.

V usage is TRBV21-1 and J usage is TRBJ1-2; TRBD1, as called in the table, went unchecked against the DNA. TRBV21-1 is designated a pseudogene. The CDR3 has 14 residues. CDR3 bases: TGTGCCAGCAGCAAAGTAAGGGACCCCTATGGCTACACCTTC. It translates to CASSKVRDPYGYTF.

The rearrangement uses TRBV5-1 and TRBJ2-1, with D tentatively TRBD1 (6 bases). This CDR3 is 17 amino acids long. V lost 4 bases, J lost 5 bases, and 22 bases lay in between. Germline V lookup: CDR1 SGHRS, CDR2 YFSETQ. This CDR3 is CASSPRQDLGDNNEQFF. The CDR3 DNA reads as TGCGCCAGCAGCCCCCGACAGGACCTGGGGGACAACAATGAGCAGTTCTTC.

J is TRBJ1-2 and V is TRBV28, with D perhaps TRBD1 (6 bases). The length of the CDR3 is 14 residues. From germline, CDR1 is MDHEN and CDR2 SYDVKM. V dropped 2 bases and J dropped 4 bases, with 11 bases sitting between them. The CDR3 spells CASSLSTGSYGYTF. In nucleotides, the CDR3 is TGTGCCAGCAGTTTAAGTACAGGGAGCTATGGCTACACCTTC.

Only a few counts were recorded for this clonotype. This sequence joins TRBV3-1 and TRBJ2-7, with a possible D match to TRBD2 (6 bases). The germline V gene encodes CDR1 LGHDT and CDR2 YNNKEL (reference sequence). The V gene lost 3 bases and the J gene lost 1 base, with 13 bases spanning the gap. The CDR3 consists of 15 residues. CDR3 DNA: TGTGCCAGCAGCCACAACTCCGGGGGATCCTACGAGCAGTACTTC. It yields the protein CASSHNSGGSYEQYF.

This clonotype occurred once. V gene TRBV9 combines with J gene TRBJ1-1, with D possibly matching TRBD1 (6 bases). Germline CDR1 SGDLS, CDR2 YYNGEE. The CDR3 covers 14 residues. The V gene lost 2 bases and the J gene lost 6 bases, with 14 bases spanning the gap. The CDR3: CASSVSLGGPEAFF. The CDR3 coding sequence is TGTGCCAGCAGCGTCAGCCTGGGGGGCCCTGAAGCTTTCTTT.

The genes are TRBV7-2 and TRBJ1-2; TRBD1 matches at 8 bases. From germline, CDR1 is SGHTA and CDR2 FQGNSA. The CDR3 loop spans 16 amino acids. V shed 1 base and J 4 bases; nucleotides not matched to a gene: 8. The CDR3 DNA follows: TGTGCCAGCAGCTTAGGACAGGGGAGGCCCTCCTATGGCTACACCTTC. It encodes CASSLGQGRPSYGYTF.

CDR3 in amino acids: CASSLAGGRTDTQYF. The CDR3, as DNA: TGTGCCAGCAGTTTGGCCGGGGGCAGGACAGATACGCAGTATTTT. V and J are TRBV12-3 or TRBV12-4 and TRBJ2-3; D could derive from TRBD1 or TRBD2 (6 bases each). This CDR3 has 15 residues. V was clipped by 3 bases and J by 3 bases, with 13 bases between them.

This sequence joins TRBV11-2 and TRBJ2-1; D uncertain. Germline CDR1 reads SGHAT; CDR2 reads FQNNGV. Between the trimmed V and J ends, which lost 0 bases and 7 bases, there was a span of 10 bases. The CDR3 consists of 14 residues. DNA for the CDR3: TGTGCCAGCAGCTTAGATAGATTGGGGAATGAGCAGTTCTTC. It codes for CASSLDRLGNEQFF.

V and J are TRBV11-2 and TRBJ1-2, with 10 positions matching TRBD1. In germline, CDR1 is SGHAT, CDR2 FQNNGV. The CDR3 runs to 16 residues. The trim removed 4 bases at V and 3 bases at J, leaving 8 bases unmatched. In nucleotides, the CDR3 is TGTGCCAGCAGCTCGACAGGGGGCCGAGTCGACTATGGCTACACCTTC. Translating it yields CASSSTGGRVDYGYTF.

This clonotype was counted between two and nine times. The V call is TRBV29-1, the J call TRBJ2-1, with 7 bases lining up with TRBD1. From germline, CDR1 is SQVTM and CDR2 ANQGSEA. This CDR3 contains 16 residues. Trimming removed 1 base from V and 5 bases from J; junction bases left unmatched: 11. In DNA, the CDR3 is TGCAGCGTTGAAGTCCCTCGACAGGGCTTGGACAATGAGCAGTTCTTC. Translation: CSVEVPRQGLDNEQFF.

The chain uses TRBV7-3 and TRBJ2-5; 14 bases are a match to TRBD2. The germline V gene has CDR1 SGHTA and CDR2 FQGTGA. V shed 6 bases, J shed 3 bases, and the junction held 9 bases outside the gene matches. This CDR3 has 17 residues. The CDR3 region is CASSPVPGLAGEETQYF. The DNA for the CDR3 is TGTGCCAGCAGTCCCGTCCCGGGACTAGCGGGGGAAGAGACCCAGTACTTC. Supplemented by reference TRBV7-3 and TRBJ2-5, the full variable domain reads GAGVSQTPSNKVTEKGKYVELRCDPISGHTALYWYRQSLGQGPEFLIYFQGTGAADDSGLPNDRFFAVRPEGSVSTLKIQRTERGDSAVYLCASSPVPGLAGEETQYFGPGTRLLVL.

This chain joins TRBV21-1 and TRBJ2-7; TRBD1, the table's D call, lacks a check against the DNA. TRBV21-1 is a documented pseudogene. The CDR3 has 16 amino acids. CDR3 loop: CASSKVKRQGNYEQYF. CDR3 DNA: TGTGCCAGCAGCAAAGTTAAGAGACAGGGGAATTACGAGCAGTACTTC.

The chain employs TRBV25-1 and TRBJ1-5; 7 nucleotides agree with TRBD1. Trimming cost V 5 bases and J 3 bases; bases outside gene matches: 4. Germline V lookup: CDR1 MGHDK, CDR2 SYGVNS. The CDR3 contains 14 residues. The chain's CDR3 is CASSSDRDNQPQHF. As DNA, the CDR3 is TGTGCCAGCAGTTCCGACAGGGACAATCAGCCCCAGCATTTT.

This sequence joins TRBV6-2 or TRBV6-3 and TRBJ2-6; D is unresolved. CDR1 and CDR2 from the germline V gene are MNHEY and SVGEGT. Trimming left V 2 bases short and J 0 bases short, with 8 bases between. The CDR3 extends over 16 amino acids. The CDR3 DNA follows: TGTGCCAGCAGTTACGGTGGAAGCTCTGGGGCCAACGTCCTGACTTTC. Encoded protein: CASSYGGSSGANVLTF.

CDR3 DNA: TGCAGCGTTGAAGGAGACGGGCTTGAGCAGTTCTTC. This gives the protein CSVEGDGLEQFF. The chain employs TRBV29-1 and TRBJ2-1; no firm D call. Germline V lookup: CDR1 SQVTM, CDR2 ANQGSEA. The V and J ends lost 1 base and 9 bases respectively, with 10 bases between them. This CDR3 region has 12 residues.

The chain has TRBV9 and TRBJ1-2, with 7 bases aligning to TRBD1. J was trimmed by 4 bases and V by 0 bases; bases with no gene match: 15. Germline assignment: CDR1 SGDLS and CDR2 YYNGEE. The CDR3 runs 18 residues. The CDR3 nucleotides are TGTGCCAGCAGCGTAGAGAGAGGGGGCCCAGGGGGGCCCTATGGCTACACCTTC. Encoded protein: CASSVERGGPGGPYGYTF.

This sequence joins TRBV3-1 and TRBJ1-5; weak D call: TRBD1 (5 bases). The CDR3 extends over 15 amino acids. Germline V CDR1 and CDR2: LGHDT, YNNKEL (reference sequence). Trimming stripped 4 bases from V and 2 bases from J, with 12 bases between. The CDR3 DNA follows: TGTGCCAGCAGCCCGGCACAGGCCGGCAATCAGCCCCAGCATTTT. Its protein product is CASSPAQAGNQPQHF.

The chain uses TRBV18 and TRBJ1-2; no definite D call. V was clipped by 2 bases and J by 6 bases, with 7 bases between them. In germline, CDR1 is KGHSH, CDR2 LQKENI. This CDR3 has 12 residues. This chain's CDR3 is CASSPLGDGYTF. The CDR3 DNA is TGTGCCAGCTCACCATTGGGTGATGGCTACACCTTC. Full variable domain (rest looked up from reference TRBV18 and TRBJ1-2): NAGVMQNPRHLVRRRGQEARLRCSPMKGHSHVYWYRQLPEEGLKFMVYLQKENIIDESGMPKERFSAEFPKEGPSILRIQQVVRGDSAAYFCASSPLGDGYTFGSGTRLTVV.

The chain couples TRBV6-5 to TRBJ2-6, with a weak D call TRBD2 (6 bases). The CDR3 spans 18 residues. V gave up 4 bases and J gave up 0 bases, with 16 bases separating them. The germline V gene has CDR1 MNHEY and CDR2 SVGAGI. CDR3 protein: CASSLEGVGGSGANVLTF. CDR3 coding DNA: TGTGCCAGCAGTTTGGAGGGAGTTGGAGGCTCTGGGGCCAACGTCCTGACTTTC.